The clone carrying this T cell receptor beta chain was counted ten times or more. What it binds is not known. Germline V gives CDR1 MDHEN, CDR2 SYDVKM. V dropped 1 base and J dropped 6 bases, with 9 bases sitting between them. The CDR3 covers 14 residues. This specimen belongs to a study of shared clonotypes between healthy human individuals. Points from the study as a whole: Several donors shared around 5.2% of their naive CD4 clonotypes. Collection of samples was limited to blood; tissue repertoires likely differ. Inspection by rarefaction showed sorted-subset sequencing to be incomplete despite large depth.

Genomic DNA from each subset was divided evenly over several immunoSEQ plates. Assay used: immunoSEQ multiplex PCR; TCRdb lists only in-frame clones, some missing. The sample shows over 2 million clones, about 95% of them seen only once. Positive CCR7 selection of CD45RO-negative cells yielded the naive CD8 cells, and terminally differentiated effector memory CD45RA+ cells were excluded. The specimen was naive CD8+ T cells sorted from blood. The chain combines TRBV28 with TRBJ1-4, with D perhaps matching TRBD1 (5 bases). The receptor was isolated from a man between 18 and 29 years old in good health. The CDR3 bases are TGTGCCAGCAGTTTATTGAAAGGGGATGAAAAACTGTTTTTT. Residues: CASSLLKGDEKLFF.